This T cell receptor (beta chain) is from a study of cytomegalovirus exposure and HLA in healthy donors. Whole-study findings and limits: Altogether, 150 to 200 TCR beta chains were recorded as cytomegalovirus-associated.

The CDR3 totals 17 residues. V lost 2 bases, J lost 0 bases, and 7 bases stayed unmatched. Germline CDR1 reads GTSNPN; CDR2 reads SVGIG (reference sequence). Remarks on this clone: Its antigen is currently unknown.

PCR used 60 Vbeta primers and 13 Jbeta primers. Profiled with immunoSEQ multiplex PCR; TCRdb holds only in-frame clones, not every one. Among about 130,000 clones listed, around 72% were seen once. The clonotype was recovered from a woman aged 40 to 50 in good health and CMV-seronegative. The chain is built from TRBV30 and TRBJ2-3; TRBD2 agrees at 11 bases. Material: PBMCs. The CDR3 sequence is CAWSLLAGGQSTDTQYF. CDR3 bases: TGTGCCTGGAGTCTGCTAGCGGGGGGACAGAGCACAGATACGCAGTATTTT.